This T cell receptor beta chain appears in the sequencing data of a study of long-term antiretroviral therapy in people with HIV. Study-level results: Blood dates from 2004 to 2017, possibly under older ART regimens.

At survey level, the immunoSEQ assay was run in its v3.0 version. Sequencing of each sample targeted about 35,000-55,000 T-cell genomes. Profiling relied on immunoSEQ multiplex PCR, and the TCRdb table lists in-frame clones only, not all of them. The sample has approximately 17,000 clones, approximately 80% seen once; the top ten hold 14% to 15%. Of note for this clone: Its antigen is still unknown.

CDR1 is SGHVS and CDR2 is FNYEAQ in the germline V gene. V lost 1 base and J 3 bases, leaving 10 bases between the germline ends. This CDR3 contains 15 residues. The receptor was isolated from a woman in her forties or fifties with HIV. Sequencing used unsorted PBMCs, obtained roughly 2.5 years before starting antiretroviral therapy. The chain has TRBV7-6 and TRBJ1-5; the D is unclear. CDR3 sequence (DNA): TGTGCCAGCAGCTTAGAACCCGGATTCAATCAGCCCCAGCATTTT. It encodes CASSLEPGFNQPQHF. The full variable domain, with the rest looked up from reference TRBV7-6 and TRBJ1-5, is GAGVSQSPRYKVTKRGQDVALRCDPISGHVSLYWYRQALGQGPEFLTYFNYEAQQDKSGLPNDRFSAERPEGSISTLTIQRTEQRDSAMYRCASSLEPGFNQPQHFGDGTRLSIL.